This T cell receptor (beta chain) was captured in a study of cytomegalovirus exposure and HLA in healthy donors. General study points: In a later analysis, across HLA loci, associated TCR counts were highest for DRB1, lowest for HLA-C. Confirmation in vitro established that a few CMV-associated chains were specific for CMV antigens.

Comments on this clone: Its specificity is not known.

Primers: 60 Vbeta forward and 13 Jbeta reverse. Measured with immunoSEQ multiplex PCR; TCRdb has only the in-frame clones, and not every one. Of more than 200,000 clones listed, more than 75% are singletons. This CDR3 spans 14 amino acids. Per germline, CDR1 SGDLS and CDR2 YYNGEE. V shed 3 bases and J 5 bases; nucleotides not matched to a gene: 4. Healthy bone marrow donors made up the donor group. The TCR sequence derives from a human donor in good health. The sequenced material came from PBMCs. This chain uses TRBV9 with TRBJ1-5, with 8 bases matching TRBD1. This chain's CDR3 is CASSAGGADQPQHF. DNA for the CDR3: TGTGCCAGCAGCGCAGGGGGCGCGGATCAGCCCCAGCATTTT. Using reference TRBV9 and TRBJ1-5 for the parts outside the CDR3, the full variable domain is DSGVTQTPKHLITATGQRVTLRCSPRSGDLSVYWYQQSLDQGLQFLIQYYNGEERAKGNILERFSAQQFPDLHSELNLSSLELGDSALYFCASSAGGADQPQHFGDGTRLSIL.